The 12 T cell receptor beta chains below come from one sample, sequenced in a study of neurological immune-mediated disorders. Each CDR3 protein is one row after TCRdb ran MiXCR on the 5' RACE reads. The sample lists roughly 28,000 distinct CDR3 sequences; roughly an eighth were seen once. Sequenced input: PBMCs. These receptors all come from a man in his sixties in good health.

As for this clonotype: Relative to the germline gene, one junction end is altered; a read error may explain this. The chain recombines TRBV12-3 or TRBV12-4 with TRBJ2-2, with 8 positions matching TRBD2. This CDR3 spans 16 amino acids. CDR3: CASSLMAGGSTGELFF. CDR3 nucleotides: TGTGCCAGCAGTTTGATGGCGGGGGGCTCCACCGGAGAGCTGTTTTTT.

This clonotype was seen ten or more times. The chain has TRBV7-3 and TRBJ1-1; 8 positions agree with TRBD1. V was pared by 4 bases and J by 4 bases, with 2 bases of the junction left unmatched. This CDR3 contains 13 residues. The V gene's germline CDR1 is SGHTA and CDR2 FQGTGA. As DNA, the CDR3 is TGTGCCAGCAGCTCCGGGACAGGCACTGAAGCTTTCTTT. This translates into CASSSGTGTEAFF.

This clonotype showed up many times. V and J are TRBV4-1 and TRBJ2-5; D gene unclear. The CDR3 extends over 15 amino acids. V was shortened by 0 bases and J by 5 bases, with 13 bases between the two germline ends. Germline loops: CDR1 MGHRA, CDR2 YSYEKL. The CDR3 loop reads CASSQDSAGWETQYF. The CDR3 bases are TGCGCCAGCAGCCAAGACTCGGCAGGCTGGGAGACCCAGTACTTC.

The V call is TRBV7-9, the J call TRBJ2-3, with D tentatively TRBD1 or TRBD2 (5 bases each). Per the germline V gene, CDR1 is SEHNR and CDR2 is FQNEAQ (reference sequence). There are 15 residues in the CDR3. Between the trimmed V and J ends, which lost 4 bases and 2 bases, there was a span of 13 bases. The DNA of the CDR3 is TGTGCCAGCAGCTACAGGACTGGGGTCACAGATACGCAGTATTTT. Residues: CASSYRTGVTDTQYF.

This clonotype was counted ten times or more. The CDR3 nucleotides read TGCAGCGGAGAGAAGACAGGGATGAACACTGAAGCTTTCTTT. Its protein product is CSGEKTGMNTEAFF. The V call is TRBV29-1, the J call TRBJ1-1; 7 bases fit TRBD1. Per germline, CDR1 SQVTM and CDR2 ANQGSEA. After removal of 7 bases from V and 0 bases from J, the junction contained 8 bases not matched to a gene. CDR3 size: 14 residues.

This clonotype occurred many times. CDR3 sequence (DNA): TGTGCCAGCAGCTTAGGGACAGGGGGCGCTTTCTACGAGCAGTACTTC. Translated: CASSLGTGGAFYEQYF. The chain joins TRBV7-9 to TRBJ2-7; the match to TRBD1 covers 11 bases. The CDR3 has 16 residues. Germline CDR1 reads SEHNR; CDR2 reads FQNEAQ (reference sequence). Unmatched junction bases numbered 5, after V lost 1 base and J lost 3 bases.

This clonotype was counted at least ten times. This chain joins TRBV5-1 and TRBJ2-1; 12 positions match TRBD2. V lost 5 bases to trimming and J lost 0 bases; unmatched junction nucleotides: 6. This CDR3 has 17 residues. Germline V lookup: CDR1 SGHRS, CDR2 YFSETQ. The CDR3, as DNA: TGCGCCAGCAGGTCTACTAGCGGGAGGAGCTCCTACAATGAGCAGTTCTTC. This gives the protein CASRSTSGRSSYNEQFF.

This clonotype was counted many times. The chain joins TRBV7-2 to TRBJ2-1, with a weak D call TRBD2 (6 bases). This CDR3 is 16 amino acids long. V gave up 1 base and J gave up 2 bases, with 12 bases separating them. Germline CDR1 SGHTA, CDR2 FQGNSA. As DNA, the CDR3 is TGTGCCAGCAGCTTAGTGTCGCGGGGACCCTACAATGAGCAGTTCTTC. Protein: CASSLVSRGPYNEQFF.

This clonotype was recorded at least ten times. This chain links TRBV12-3 or TRBV12-4 with TRBJ2-1; D not certain. The V gene lost 3 bases and the J gene lost 5 bases, with 8 bases spanning the gap. This CDR3 region has 13 residues. CDR3 nucleotide sequence: TGTGCCAGCAGTTTCGAGAGAGACAATGAGCAGTTCTTC. It specifies CASSFERDNEQFF.

This clonotype was seen ten or more times. The chain combines TRBV5-1 with TRBJ1-1, with D perhaps TRBD1 (5 bases). The germline gives CDR1 SGHRS, CDR2 YFSETQ. This CDR3 has 13 amino acids. The ends were cut back, 4 bases at V and 6 bases at J, with 13 bases in the middle. Here the CDR3 reads CASSLGDRAEAFF. The CDR3 DNA reads TGCGCCAGCAGCCTGGGGGATCGGGCTGAAGCTTTCTTT. Looking up the rest from reference TRBV5-1 and TRBJ1-1 gives the full variable domain: KAGVTQTPRYLIKTRGQQVTLSCSPISGHRSVSWYQQTPGQGLQFLFEYFSETQRNKGNFPGRFSGRQFSNSRSEMNVSTLELGDSALYLCASSLGDRAEAFFGQGTRLTVV.

The sample holds many counts of this clonotype. This sequence joins TRBV25-1 and TRBJ2-5; D is unresolved. V lost 1 base and J lost 2, with 8 bases in between. Per the germline V gene, CDR1 is MGHDK and CDR2 is SYGVNS. This CDR3 is built from 14 residues. Here the CDR3 reads CASSEFAEQETQYF. In nucleotides, the CDR3 is TGTGCCAGCAGTGAATTTGCGGAGCAAGAGACCCAGTACTTC.

This clonotype was seen repeatedly, ten times or more. This chain joins TRBV25-1 and TRBJ1-1; 7 nucleotides line up with TRBD1. J was trimmed by 4 bases and V by 4 bases; bases with no gene match: 0. Germline CDR1 reads MGHDK; CDR2 reads SYGVNS. This CDR3 has 12 amino acids. For the CDR3, the DNA is TGTGCCAGCAGTGGGACAGGCACTGAAGCTTTCTTT. Translating it yields CASSGTGTEAFF. Combining the CDR3 with reference TRBV25-1 and TRBJ1-1 gives the whole variable domain EADIYQTPRYLVIGTGKKITLECSQTMGHDKMYWYQQDPGMELHLIHYSYGVNSTEKGDLSSESTVSRIRTEHFPLTLESARPSHTSQYLCASSGTGTEAFFGQGTRLTVV.